This entry is about one T cell receptor beta chain. The antigen remains undetermined. The data were obtained in a study of cytomegalovirus exposure and HLA in healthy donors. Method: immunoSEQ multiplex PCR; TCRdb's copy keeps in-frame clones and lacks some. The repertoire holds some 170,000 clones, with around nine tenths as singletons. General study points: The dataset shows that most TCR sequences were rare, while some public TCRs occurred in many donors.

CDR3 length: 14 residues. Trimming left V 6 bases short and J 3 bases short, with 12 bases between. Germline V gene lookup returns CDR1 ENHRY and CDR2 SYGVKD. Material: PBMCs. This chain connects TRBV10-3 to TRBJ1-5; D perhaps matches TRBD1 (6 bases). The receptor comes from a woman aged 25 to 39 in good health and CMV-seronegative. In nucleotides, the CDR3 is TGTGCCATCAGCGCCCGGGACACCAATCAGCCCCAGCATTTT. Amino acid sequence: CAISARDTNQPQHF.